This T cell receptor beta chain was recovered during a study of shared T cell receptors in the human thymus (dated by TCRdb to the early 2020s). Regarding the study in general: The study investigated the way shared, self-reactive T-cell receptor alpha chains are produced in the human thymus.

The cysteine opens and the phenylalanine closes a CDR3 of 14 amino acids. Only the CDR3 portion is preserved as DNA: 42 bases, with reading frame beginning at the first base. The V end gives up 4 bases and the J end 3 bases, leaving 1 base in the junction not matched to a gene. CDR1 and CDR2, per the germline V gene, are MNHEY and SVGAGI. The library was generated by the immunoSEQ multiplex PCR assay. TCRdb re-hosts the immuneACCESS table, in-frame sequences only. Its copies lack some clones; in the studies checked, an unresolved V gene accounts for under half of them, and the cause for the rest is not known. The table for this sample lists around 730,000 clones; approximately 85% of them were counted only once. Clones ranked in the top ten supply 0.008% to 0.011% of the sample. This clone showed up just a few times. Its antigen is unknown. The sample holds no much larger clone one base away, and base qualities are not on file.

The sample was also reused in another study, on human thymus T cells. The second study reports: The donors were immunologically healthy infants in Finland who had open corrective cardiac surgery for congenital heart defects. Thymus tissue was obtained as surgical resects removed during corrective cardiac surgery. Biased V and J gene segment usage appeared to be present in both thymic and peripheral blood repertoires. According to the related research, thymic TCR repertoires were highly overlapping among unrelated individuals. The study described the TCR alpha and beta repertoires in about eight infant thymus samples and a few matching peripheral blood samples. The infant donors were roughly 7 to 250 days old, and the cohort included a handful of males and a couple of females. Thymocytes were freed from the tissue by mechanical means and kept at -70 degrees C as pellets of roughly 9-30 million cells. Genomic DNA was extracted from frozen cell pellets with a QIAsymphony instrument. Using the immunoSEQ multiplex PCR assay, the TCRB and TCRAD loci were amplified from a standardized quantity of quality-controlled genomic DNA. The amplicons covered the V(D)J region and were long enough to include the CDR3 and to identify the V and J genes. The amplicons were sequenced on an Illumina platform via the commercial immunoSEQ service. Corrections for primer bias and sequencing errors followed previously described methods, while TCRAD and TCRB definitions were based on the IMGT database. Analysis of the repertoires was done with immunoSEQ Analyzer 3.0 and VDJTools and included basic statistics, V/J segment usage, diversity estimates, rarefaction and pairwise overlap. Diversity was estimated with Chao1, ChaoE, Efron-Thisted, Shannon and inverse Simpson indices, and also on datasets down-sampled to the smallest sample. Repertoire overlap was determined by strict matching of CDR3 nucleotide sequence, V gene and J gene, and Jaccard-based multidimensional scaling clustering was applied. On average, roughly 810,000 unique TCRB clonotypes were obtained from thymus samples, compared with about 84,000 from blood samples.

Sequenced input: thymocytes. The chain uses TRBV6-5 and TRBJ2-3; 10 central bases correspond to TRBD2. The source is a girl in the first two years of life with a congenital heart defect. Donor details come from another sample of the same person, matched by shared clones. The CDR3 protein sequence reads: CASSFSGGTDTQYF. The DNA is TGTGCCAGCAGTTTTAGCGGGGGGACAGATACGCAGTATTTT.